This T cell receptor (beta chain) was captured in a study of blood T cell repertoires in COVID-19. About the research overall: COVID-19 samples, acute and convalescent, were from the United States, Italy and Spain. The analysed material was cDNA or gDNA that came from T cells, B-cell-depleted T cells, or PBMCs.

Per the study methods: Reference gene primer amplification gave nucleated cell count estimates. Data came from immunoSEQ multiplex PCR; TCRdb stores just in-frame clones and leaves some out. Clone size and V and J calls were adopted from that table, with D and trimming inferred from the DNA. The data contain over 100,000 clones, around 87% of them singletons. Trimming removed 1 base from V and 12 bases from J, with 20 bases in between. CDR1 SGHTA and CDR2 FQGNSA come from the germline V gene. The CDR3 length is 15 residues. This TCR was recovered from a man over 45 with active COVID-19. The rearrangement joins TRBV7-2 to TRBJ2-3; no clear D gene. The specimen sequenced was peripheral blood. This CDR3 reads CASSLGREAYRNQYF. CDR3 sequence (DNA): TGTGCCAGCAGCTTAGGACGCGAGGCCTATCGCAACCAGTATTTT.